This record concerns one T cell receptor (beta chain) sequence. No antigen is known for it. No much larger clonotype is one base removed from it; base qualities were not supplied. The sample originates from a study of blood T cell repertoires in COVID-19 (dated by TCRdb to the early 2020s). As for the study more broadly: The collaborator samples originated in the United States, Italy and Spain and spanned the acute and convalescent phases of COVID-19. The repertoires were released in a freely available public database intended as a resource for research on the immune response to SARS-CoV-2. The prospective study material was composed of cDNA or gDNA derived from T cells, B-cell-depleted T cells, or PBMCs. Where available, HLA class I and class II types were obtained from metadata supplied by the sample provider rather than from assay-based typing. The samples were drawn from the first 160 participants of the ongoing ImmuneRACE study and from 1,200 or so subjects provided by 6 global collaborators. The dataset comprised deeply sampled blood TCRbeta repertoires from subjects exposed to, actively infected with, or recovered from COVID-19. A de-identified subject ID, COVID-19 status, age in years and sex were almost always included in the sample metadata. What the work shows at the level of the full study, not this receptor alone: How much clinical and demographic metadata was included differed by source and by participant, and the metadata was provided uncurated.

The CDR3 numbers 12 residues from cysteine through phenylalanine. Just CDR3 DNA is preserved here, 36 bases in frame from base 1. CDR1 SQVTM and CDR2 ANQGSEA are derived from the germline V gene. Trimming takes 5 bases from V and 1 base from J, and the germline ends sit 8 bases apart. Enrolling through a virtual design, the prospective study's participants ranged in age from roughly 18 to 95 years and lived across 24 United States geographic areas. Cohort assignment in the prospective study relied on participant-reported clinical history from a screening survey and a study questionnaire. Mobile phlebotomists in the prospective study collected whole blood, serum and a nasopharyngeal or oropharyngeal swab from every participant. Prospective study participants could optionally give additional blood draws and questionnaires over a 2-month period. Prospective study blood samples were shipped either frozen or at room temperature before DNA extraction.

The immunoSEQ Assay, a bias-controlled multiplex PCR, was used to amplify TCRbeta CDR3 regions from genomic DNA. The authors' analysis ran thus. Nucleated cell counts per sample were estimated from amplification of reference gene primers within the assay. To quantify the absolute abundance of each unique TCRbeta CDR3 rearrangement, sequence reads were collapsed and filtered. For each sample, productive Simpson clonality was calculated by taking the square root of Simpson's diversity index across productive rearrangements. TCRdb limited this immuneACCESS table to in-frame rearrangements with V and J called. A share of clones is missing; checked studies link under half to unresolved V genes, and the rest is unexplained. That table gives V, J and clone size, and the DNA gave D and trimming. Recorded for this sample are approximately 220,000 clones; 75% to 85% of them occurred a single time. 6.5% to 8.5% of the sample rests with the top ten.

This receptor chain uses TRBV29-1 and TRBJ2-5; too little of a D gene remains to name it. This receptor was taken from a woman between 40 and 55 years old with acute COVID-19. The sequenced sample was PBMCs or T cells enriched from blood (not recorded which). For the CDR3, the sequence is CSVRATQETQYF. The DNA sequence is as follows: TGCAGCGTTCGCGCTACCCAAGAGACCCAGTACTTC.